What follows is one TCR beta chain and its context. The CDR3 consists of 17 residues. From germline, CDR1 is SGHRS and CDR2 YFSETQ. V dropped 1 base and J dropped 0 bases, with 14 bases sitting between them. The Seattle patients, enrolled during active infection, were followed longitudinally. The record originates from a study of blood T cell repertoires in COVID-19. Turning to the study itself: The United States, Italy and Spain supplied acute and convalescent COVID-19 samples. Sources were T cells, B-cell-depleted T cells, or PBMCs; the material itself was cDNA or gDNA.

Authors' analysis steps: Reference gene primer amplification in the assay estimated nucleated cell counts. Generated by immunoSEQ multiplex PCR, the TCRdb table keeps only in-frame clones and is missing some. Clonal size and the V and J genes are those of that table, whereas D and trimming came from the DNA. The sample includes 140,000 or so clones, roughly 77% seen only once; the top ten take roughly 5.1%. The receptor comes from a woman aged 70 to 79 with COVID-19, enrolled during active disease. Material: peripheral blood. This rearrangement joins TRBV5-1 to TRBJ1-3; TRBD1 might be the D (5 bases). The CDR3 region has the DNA TGCGCCAGCAGCTTGACCTCGGACACTTACTCTGGAAACACCATATATTTT. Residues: CASSLTSDTYSGNTIYF.